Listed below are T cell receptor beta chains from one sample, sequenced in a study of siplizumab effects on memory and regulatory T cells. Profiling relied on immunoSEQ multiplex PCR, and the TCRdb table lists in-frame clones only, not all of them. The sample records about 56,000 clones, just over 95% being singletons. Input material: naive CD8+ T cells sorted from blood. Every receptor here comes from a human donor in good health. The CDR3 runs from the conserved cysteine through the conserved F or W. A D gene is named only where the DNA matches it firmly. The listing skips clone size in some rows; elsewhere it reads once, few, many or a size class.

j_call,v_call,d_call,clone_size,cdr3_nt,cdr3_aa
TRBJ2-7,TRBV4-1,.,.,TGCGCCAGCAGCCAGGGGGCGAGGGACTACGAGCAGTACTTC,CASSQGARDYEQYF
TRBJ2-5,TRBV7-9,.,.,TGTGCCAGCAGCCCGGTGGGACAAAAAGAGACCCAGTACTTC,CASSPVGQKETQYF
TRBJ1-5,TRBV7-2,.,.,TGTGCCAGCAGCTTAGAATTACTGGTAACAGATCATCAGCCCCAGCATTTT,CASSLELLVTDHQPQHF
TRBJ2-7,TRBV5-4,.,.,TGTGCCAGCAGCTTGGACGGGTACTCCTACGAGCAGTACTTC,CASSLDGYSYEQYF
TRBJ2-7,TRBV28,TRBD2,.,TGTGCCAGCAGCCCCGGGGGGAGGGACGAGCAGTACTTC,CASSPGGRDEQYF
TRBJ2-1,TRBV28,.,once,TGTGCCAGCAGTCACAACCGGGACAACCTCTACAATGAGCAGTTCTTC,CASSHNRDNLYNEQFF
TRBJ2-2,TRBV7-8,.,.,TGTGCCAGCAGCTCCAGGATGAACACCGGGGAGCTGTTTTTT,CASSSRMNTGELFF
TRBJ2-3,TRBV6-1,.,.,TGTGCCACCTCGCTAGTCGGCCTCGAGCAGTATTTT,CATSLVGLEQYF
TRBJ2-7,TRBV7-6,TRBD1,.,TGTGCCAGCAGCTTAGGCGGGACAGGGGGACACTACGAGCAGTACTTC,CASSLGGTGGHYEQYF
TRBJ2-1,TRBV5-1,.,once,TGCGCCAGCAGCTTGGGGGGCACGGCAGCCTACAATGAGCAGTTCTTC,CASSLGGTAAYNEQFF
TRBJ2-1,TRBV29-1,.,.,TGCAGCGTTGAGTTAGAAAACTCCTACAATGAGCAGTTCTTC,CSVELENSYNEQFF
TRBJ2-3,TRBV6-1,.,.,TGTGCCAGCAGTCGTTCAGATCGCACAGATACGCAGTATTTT,CASSRSDRTDTQYF
TRBJ2-3,TRBV10-1,TRBD2,.,TGCGCCAGCAGTCCAAGCGGGAGTTCAGATACGCAGTATTTT,CASSPSGSSDTQYF
TRBJ2-5,TRBV7-9,.,.,TGTGCCAGCATCACGGATCTCCAAGAGACCCAGTACTTC,CASITDLQETQYF
TRBJ2-7,TRBV9,.,.,TGTGCCAGCAGCGCAGGGAGCGTTACGTACGAGCAGTACTTC,CASSAGSVTYEQYF
TRBJ2-7,TRBV11-1,TRBD1,.,TGTGCCAGCAGCCCCAAACAGGGGTACGAGCAGTACTTC,CASSPKQGYEQYF
TRBJ1-5,TRBV19,TRBD1,.,TGTGCCAGTAGTCCGTGGACAGGGACGAGCAATCAGCCCCAGCATTTT,CASSPWTGTSNQPQHF
TRBJ2-7,TRBV6-1,TRBD2,.,TGTGCCAGCAGATCACGCCCTAGCGGAACCTACGAGCAGTACTTC,CASRSRPSGTYEQYF
TRBJ1-2,TRBV30,TRBD1,.,TGTGCCTGGTGGGACAGGGGCCGCTATGGCTACACCTTC,CAWWDRGRYGYTF